The source of this TCR beta chain is a study of blood T cell repertoires in COVID-19. Across the whole study: Italy, Spain and the United States were the sources of the convalescent and acute COVID-19 samples. PBMCs, B-cell-depleted T cells, or T cells were the source of the cDNA or gDNA that made up the material.

As handled by the study authors: For nucleated cells, counts were estimated from reference gene primer amplification. This table comes from immunoSEQ multiplex PCR, and its TCRdb copy is limited to in-frame clones, with some not included. V, J and clone size are taken as reported in that table, and D and trimming were inferred from the DNA itself. The sample has approximately 160,000 clones, 81% seen once. V was cut by 3 bases and J by 2 bases, with 13 bases left in between. The CDR3 has 15 amino acids. Germline lookup yields CDR1 SGHRS and CDR2 YFSETQ. Sequenced input: peripheral blood. V usage is TRBV5-1 and J usage is TRBJ2-3, with D possibly matching TRBD2 (6 bases). The source of this sequence is a man in his fifties or sixties with active or convalescent COVID-19. The CDR3 sequence is CASSWVGRTTDTQYF. CDR3 nucleotide sequence: TGCGCCAGCAGCTGGGTAGGGAGGACCACAGATACGCAGTATTTT.